This T cell receptor beta chain stems from a study of CD8+ T cells in alopecia areata. Study context: Tofacitinib therapy lasting 6 to 18 months was followed by 6 months off drug. Whole-study findings and limits: Because of a solitary nonresponder, the connection of baseline CD8+ expansion to response stays uncertain.

As regards this clone: Its cognate antigen is unknown.

The CDR3 extends over 17 amino acids. Between the trimmed V and J ends, which lost 5 bases and 4 bases, there was a span of 20 bases. Per the germline V gene, CDR1 is SGHVS and CDR2 is FNYEAQ. Sample treatment: oral pan-JAK inhibitor, 5-10 mg twice daily. Peripheral blood and lesional scalp punch biopsies were taken from alopecia areata patients. The sequencing template was cDNA reverse transcribed from extracted RNA. Assay used: immunoSEQ multiplex PCR; TCRdb lists only in-frame clones, some missing. The sample lists fewer than 100,000 clones, 60% to 80% seen once, with about 18% in the top ten. This specimen consisted of CD8+ T cells sorted from blood, obtained between weeks 43 and 45, from a patient treated with tofacitinib. The TCR comes from a human donor with alopecia areata. This chain connects TRBV7-6 to TRBJ2-2, with D tentatively TRBD1 or TRBD2 (6 bases each). Written as DNA, the CDR3 is TGTGCCAGCAGCCCTAGAAGGAGCGGAGGGGGCACCGGGGAGCTGTTTTTT. This encodes CASSPRRSGGGTGELFF.